The 2 T cell receptor beta chains presented below share a single source sample, sequenced in a study of CD8 T cells in Susac syndrome. The RNA, 0.5 to 1 ug, was put through reverse transcription using random hexamers. In TCRdb, the immunoSEQ multiplex PCR reads were re-called with MiXCR into one record per CDR3 protein. The sample lists 200,000 or so distinct CDR3 sequences; 80% to 95% were seen once. Sequenced input: CD8+ T cells from PBMCs. The receptors derive from a human donor with multiple sclerosis.

This sequence joins TRBV6-1 and TRBJ1-1; the match to TRBD1 covers 10 bases. The CDR3 is made up of 14 amino acids. CDR1 MNHNS and CDR2 SASEGT come from the germline V gene. V shed 3 bases and J 5 bases; nucleotides not matched to a gene: 3. CDR3 in DNA: TGTGCCAGCAGTGAGGACAGGGGGATGACTGAAGCTTTCTTT. It specifies CASSEDRGMTEAFF.

The chain recombines TRBV27 with TRBJ1-2; D is possibly TRBD1 (5 bases). This CDR3 region has 14 residues. V lost 0 bases to trimming and J lost 5 bases, with 10 bases between them. Germline CDR1 reads MNHEY; CDR2 reads SMNVEV (reference sequence). The DNA of the CDR3 is TGTGCCAGCAGTTTATCAGGGACTCCATATGGCTACACCTTC. It codes for CASSLSGTPYGYTF.